This T cell receptor beta chain was sequenced in a study of OX40 agonist ivuxolimab in advanced cancers. Produced via immunoSEQ multiplex PCR; TCRdb's table is partial and in-frame only. The profile shows about 44,000 clones, over 70% of them singletons. Germline values: CDR1 SGHTA, CDR2 FQGNSA. Trimming left V 4 bases short and J 12 bases short, with 24 bases between. The CDR3 spans 16 residues. The chain uses TRBV7-2 and TRBJ1-4; D might be TRBD1 (5 bases). This receptor was taken from an adult with an advanced solid tumor such as melanoma, head and neck, liver or kidney cancer. The material sequenced was CD4+ or CD8+ T cells sorted from blood, taken in a trial of the OX40 agonist ivuxolimab. CDR3 region: CASSSFAGPPIGELFF. The CDR3 DNA reads TGTGCCAGCAGCTCTTTTGCGGGACCCCCAATCGGAGAACTGTTTTTT.